The rows below give T cell receptor beta chains drawn from one sample of a study of blood T cell repertoires in COVID-19. The protocol was immunoSEQ multiplex PCR, while the TCRdb copy is restricted to in-frame clones and leaves out a portion. The sample shows 150,000 to 200,000 clones, around nine tenths of them seen only once. The sequencing sample was made of peripheral blood. The receptors were gathered from a human donor in a cohort sampled during active COVID-19. Each CDR3 is given with its conserved first and last residue. D genes are given only for firm matches. Part of the rows lack a size; the others show once, few, many or a class for expanded clones.

TRBJ2-4	TRBD1	TRBV19	NA	TGTGCCAGTAGTATAGGAAACAGGGGTGAAGACATTCAGTACTTC	CASSIGNRGEDIQYF
TRBJ2-6	TRBD1	TRBV7-9	NA	TGTGCCAGCAGCGGACAGGGTATAGTCCTGACTTTC	CASSGQGIVLTF
TRBJ2-1	TRBD2	TRBV28	few	TGTGCCAGCAGTTCTGGGACAGGCTCCTCTAGCGGGAGTGGCTATGAGCAGTTCTTC	CASSSGTGSSSGSGYEQFF
TRBJ2-1	NA	TRBV6-2/TRBV6-3	once	TGTGCCAGCAGTTACGACAGCCTATACAATGAGCAGTTCTTC	CASSYDSLYNEQFF
TRBJ2-7	NA	TRBV5-1	NA	TGCGCCAGCAGCGCCTTACAGGGTTCGGGCGAGCAGTACTTC	CASSALQGSGEQYF
TRBJ1-1	NA	TRBV5-4	many	TGTGCCAGCAGCTTGGGGGCAGGGCCGGGGGGTGAAGCTTTCTTT	CASSLGAGPGGEAFF
TRBJ2-5	NA	TRBV3-1/TRBV3-2	NA	TGTGCCAGCAGCCCAGGGGGGCTGGAGACCCAGTACTTC	CASSPGGLETQYF
TRBJ2-3	TRBD2	TRBV6-5	NA	TGTGCCAGCAGACACCTTAGCGGGAGCGGAGATACGCAGTATTTT	CASRHLSGSGDTQYF
TRBJ1-6	TRBD1	TRBV11-2	NA	TGTGCCAGCAGCTTAACCCCGGGACAGGGATATTCACCCCTCCACTTT	CASSLTPGQGYSPLHF
TRBJ1-4	NA	TRBV10-1	NA	TGCGCCAGCAGTGAGTCCGGGGGGCCGAATGAAAAACTGTTTTTT	CASSESGGPNEKLFF
TRBJ1-2	TRBD1	TRBV7-2	few	TGTGCCAGCAGCCCGAGAGGGGGCGTGAGGGCTAACTATGGCTACACCTTC	CASSPRGGVRANYGYTF
TRBJ2-7	TRBD1	TRBV18	NA	TGTGCCAGCTCACCAGTCGGGACAGGGGTGTCCTACGAGCAGTACTTC	CASSPVGTGVSYEQYF
TRBJ2-5	TRBD2	TRBV3-1/TRBV3-2	NA	TGTGCCAGCAGCCGAGAGACTAGCGTACAGACCCAGTACTTC	CASSRETSVQTQYF
TRBJ1-3	NA	TRBV23-1	many	TGCGCCAGCAGAGAGGACATCAGCTCTGGAAACACCATATATTTT	CASREDISSGNTIYF
TRBJ2-7	TRBD1	TRBV6-5	NA	TGTGCCAGCAGTTACCGGGACAGGGGGTCCTACGAGCAGTACTTC	CASSYRDRGSYEQYF
TRBJ1-1	NA	TRBV6-5	NA	TGTGCCAGCACCGGAGACGGGTGGACTGAAGCTTTCTTT	CASTGDGWTEAFF
TRBJ1-5	NA	TRBV5-1	once	TGCGCCAGCAGCTTGGCCAAGAAAGGGGGCAATCAGCCCCAGCATTTT	CASSLAKKGGNQPQHF
TRBJ2-1	NA	TRBV27	NA	TGTGCCAGCAGAAAGGGCGGGCCCAGAAGTAATGAGCAGTTCTTC	CASRKGGPRSNEQFF
TRBJ2-3	TRBD2	TRBV7-2	NA	TGTGCCAGCAGAGCGGGGGGGGAGGATACGCAGTATTTT	CASRAGGEDTQYF
TRBJ2-5	NA	TRBV28	NA	TGTGCCAGCAGTTTTCCGGGGCGGGACTTGAAGAAAGAGACCCAGTACTTC	CASSFPGRDLKKETQYF
TRBJ2-7	NA	TRBV7-6	NA	TGTGCCAGCAGCTTAGGAGGGTCTTTCTCAACCTACGAGCAGTACTTC	CASSLGGSFSTYEQYF
TRBJ2-2	NA	TRBV4-2	NA	TGTGCCAGCAGCCAAGTCCAGGCCGGGGAGCTGTTTTTT	CASSQVQAGELFF
TRBJ2-7	TRBD1	TRBV12-5	NA	TGTGCTACACAGGGGCCCACCTACGAGCAGTACTTC	CATQGPTYEQYF
TRBJ1-4	NA	TRBV6-5	NA	TGTGCCAGCAGTTACTCGGGGCTGGGAGAAAAACTGTTTTTT	CASSYSGLGEKLFF
TRBJ2-7	NA	TRBV21-1	NA	TGTGCCAGCAGCAAAGACCCGGACAGTGATACCGGGACTAGCCCTTGCGAGCAGTACTTC	CASSKDPDSDTGTSPCEQYF
TRBJ2-7	NA	TRBV6-6	many	TGTGCCAGCAGTGCCTGGCAGGGAAAGGGTGAGCAGTACTTC	CASSAWQGKGEQYF
TRBJ1-4	NA	TRBV6-6	NA	TGTGCCAGCAGTTACGGGAGCCGGGATAATGAAAAACTGTTTTTT	CASSYGSRDNEKLFF
TRBJ1-4	NA	TRBV10-2	NA	TGCGCCAGCAGTGGCAGACTCGCCGCTAATGAAAAACTGTTTTTT	CASSGRLAANEKLFF
TRBJ1-4	NA	TRBV5-1	NA	TGCGCCAGCAGCTTGGAAGGAGGCTATAATGAAAAACTGTTTTTT	CASSLEGGYNEKLFF
TRBJ2-7	TRBD2	TRBV6-6	NA	TGTGCCAGCAGCCCCCCCGGGACTAGTCAGATCTACGAGCAGTACTTC	CASSPPGTSQIYEQYF
TRBJ2-3	NA	TRBV5-6	once	TGTGCCAGCAGCGGCACTAGATCGGATACGCAGTATTTT	CASSGTRSDTQYF
TRBJ2-5	TRBD1	TRBV12-3/TRBV12-4	NA	TGTGCCAGCACCCGACAGGGCCAAGAGACCCAGTACTTC	CASTRQGQETQYF
TRBJ2-7	NA	TRBV6-5	NA	TGTGCCAGCACCCCACGGGGTGGAGGCTCCTACGAGCAGTACTTC	CASTPRGGGSYEQYF
TRBJ1-5	NA	TRBV7-9	NA	TGTGCCAGCAGCCCCGAAGGAGGGAATGGTCAGCCCCAGCATTTT	CASSPEGGNGQPQHF
TRBJ2-3	TRBD2	TRBV5-1	NA	TGCGCCAGCAGCTTGGGGCTAGCGGTCACAGATACGCAGTATTTT	CASSLGLAVTDTQYF
TRBJ2-5	NA	TRBV5-1	NA	TGCGCCAGCAGCCAAGACAGGAGAGAGACCCAGTACTTC	CASSQDRRETQYF
TRBJ2-7	TRBD2	TRBV6-6	NA	TGTGCCAGCAGCCAAGGGTCGGGACTAGCGGGAGGGGAGCAGTACTTC	CASSQGSGLAGGEQYF